The rows below give T cell receptor beta chains drawn from one sample of a study of T cell responses to AZD1222 COVID-19 vaccine. The repertoire was sequenced with immunoSEQ multiplex PCR; TCRdb's copy has only in-frame clones and lacks some. The table has 75,000 to 100,000 clones, about 92% seen once. This specimen was peripheral blood, taken on day 0 of AZD1222 vaccination. All receptors come from an adult in good health. The CDR3 runs from the conserved cysteine through the conserved F or W. The D gene is left open where the match is weak. The listing skips clone size in some rows; elsewhere it reads once, few, many or a size class.

CDR3nt | CDR3aa | j_gene | abundance | v_gene | d_gene
TGTGCCAGTAGTGATACAGGGATTTCCAATCAGCCCCAGCATTTT | CASSDTGISNQPQHF | TRBJ1-5 | - | TRBV19 | -
TGCAGCGTTGGTTTCCAGCGGGGGCCCAATGAGCAGTTCTTC | CSVGFQRGPNEQFF | TRBJ2-1 | once | TRBV29-1 | TRBD2
TGTGCCAGTAGTCAAAGACAGGGGAGGGCAGATACGCAGTATTTT | CASSQRQGRADTQYF | TRBJ2-3 | - | TRBV19 | -
TGTGCCAGCAGTGAATTCGGGCCCTCTGGGGGCTACACCTTC | CASSEFGPSGGYTF | TRBJ1-2 | - | TRBV6-1 | -
TGTGCCAGCAGCTCCTACACCGGGGAGCTGTTTTTT | CASSSYTGELFF | TRBJ2-2 | - | TRBV7-2 | -
TGCGCCAGCAGCCAAGATGGCCGAAGGGAGCAGTACTTC | CASSQDGRREQYF | TRBJ2-7 | - | TRBV4-3 | -
TGTGCTCTCTCGACGGGTGGCTACACCTTC | CALSTGGYTF | TRBJ1-2 | - | TRBV30 | -
TGTGCCAGCAGCCCCGACAACACCGGGGAGCTGTTTTTT | CASSPDNTGELFF | TRBJ2-2 | few | TRBV7-3 | -
TGCGCCAGCAGCCAACAGGGGGCTTGGACCGGGGAGCTGTTTTTT | CASSQQGAWTGELFF | TRBJ2-2 | - | TRBV23-1 | TRBD1
TGTGCCAGCGGCGGCGGAACTAGAGGTAGCAATCAGCCCCAGCATTTT | CASGGGTRGSNQPQHF | TRBJ1-5 | - | TRBV5-8 | -
TGTGCCAGTCTCGCCGGGCTAGCGGGAGCCTACGAGCAGTACTTC | CASLAGLAGAYEQYF | TRBJ2-7 | - | TRBV5-5 | TRBD2
TGCGCCAGCAGCTTTATCCGCGACAGTAAGAACACCGGGGAGCTGTTTTTT | CASSFIRDSKNTGELFF | TRBJ2-2 | - | TRBV5-1 | -
TGCGCCAGCAGCTTGTCTTCGGGGGCGAACACTGAAGCTTTCTTT | CASSLSSGANTEAFF | TRBJ1-1 | - | TRBV5-1 | -
TGCGCCAGCAGCTTGGGACAGACACCGACCTACGAGCAGTACTTC | CASSLGQTPTYEQYF | TRBJ2-7 | once | TRBV5-1 | -
TGCGCCAGCAGCCAAGAGGGGGGTCATAATGAAAAACTGTTTTTT | CASSQEGGHNEKLFF | TRBJ1-4 | - | TRBV4-1 | -
TGTGCCAGCTCGAAACTAGCGGACACAGATACGCAGTATTTT | CASSKLADTDTQYF | TRBJ2-3 | - | TRBV18 | TRBD2
TGTGCCAGCAGCTCCACAGGGGACATTCAGTACTTC | CASSSTGDIQYF | TRBJ2-4 | - | TRBV13 | TRBD1
TGTGCCAGCAGCTACGGGACTAGCCTCCCCTACGAGCAGTACTTC | CASSYGTSLPYEQYF | TRBJ2-7 | - | TRBV11-3 | TRBD2
TGTGCCAGCAGCCTTGGACAGGGTCATCAGCCCCAGCATTTT | CASSLGQGHQPQHF | TRBJ1-5 | - | TRBV14 | TRBD1
TGTGCCAGCTCACCAGCCAGCAATCAGCCCCAGCATTTT | CASSPASNQPQHF | TRBJ1-5 | few | TRBV18 | -
TGTGCCAGCAGTTATCGGGGGGAGTATAGCAATCAGCCCCAGCATTTT | CASSYRGEYSNQPQHF | TRBJ1-5 | once | TRBV6-2/TRBV6-3 | -
TGTGCCAGCAGCCCGGGGACAGGGGGCGGGGAGACCCAGTACTTC | CASSPGTGGGETQYF | TRBJ2-5 | - | TRBV7-9 | TRBD1
TGTGCCAGCTCACCAAACAGGCGGGACATTCAGTACTTC | CASSPNRRDIQYF | TRBJ2-4 | once | TRBV18 | -
TGTGCCAGTAGACCACGAGATTTCGGGATCAATCAGCCCCAGCATTTT | CASRPRDFGINQPQHF | TRBJ1-5 | - | TRBV19 | -
TGCGCCAGCAGCTTGGTGGCAGGGGCTAACTATGGCTACACCTTC | CASSLVAGANYGYTF | TRBJ1-2 | - | TRBV5-1 | -
TGTGCCAGCAGCCAGGGACAGGCAACCTACGAGCAGTACTTC | CASSQGQATYEQYF | TRBJ2-7 | - | TRBV2 | TRBD1
TGTGCCAGCAGCTTAGAGAGGACAGGGAACTATGGCTACACCTTC | CASSLERTGNYGYTF | TRBJ1-2 | - | TRBV7-9 | TRBD1
TGCGCCAGCAGCTTGGGTGGCAGCAACCCTCTTAATTCACCCCTCCACTTT | CASSLGGSNPLNSPLHF | TRBJ1-6 | - | TRBV5-1 | -
TGTGCCAGCAGCCAAGGGACAGGGGACACTGAAGCTTTCTTT | CASSQGTGDTEAFF | TRBJ1-1 | once | TRBV4-2 | TRBD1
TGTGCCAGCAGTTTCGGACAGCAACAAGAGACCCAGTACTTC | CASSFGQQQETQYF | TRBJ2-5 | - | TRBV28 | -
TGCAGCGTGGGACAGGCTCGGGGTGAAGCTTTCTTT | CSVGQARGEAFF | TRBJ1-1 | - | TRBV29-1 | TRBD1
TGTGCCAGCAGTGCCGGGGTTTCCTATGGCTACACCTTC | CASSAGVSYGYTF | TRBJ1-2 | - | TRBV2 | -
TGTGCCAGCAGCTTATCCGCAGGGATTGGTGGCTACACCTTC | CASSLSAGIGGYTF | TRBJ1-2 | medium-sized | TRBV7-9 | -
TGTGCCAGTCAATACCTCCTGTCGACCGAGAGCTCCTATAATTCACCCCTCCACTTT | CASQYLLSTESSYNSPLHF | TRBJ1-6 | - | TRBV14 | -
TGTGCCAGCAGTTACTTAGGTACAGCCACCGGTGGCTACACCTTC | CASSYLGTATGGYTF | TRBJ1-2 | - | TRBV6-5 | -
TGTGCCAGCACAGGGACACTGGAACTCATTCAGTACTTC | CASTGTLELIQYF | TRBJ2-4 | - | TRBV6-5 | -
TGTGCCAGCAGCTTAGCAGCTTTGGTCTACTACAATGAGCAGTTCTTC | CASSLAALVYYNEQFF | TRBJ2-1 | - | TRBV7-2 | -
TGTGCCAGCAGTTTAACAGGGGTTAATTCACCCCTCCACTTT | CASSLTGVNSPLHF | TRBJ1-6 | - | TRBV6-5 | TRBD1
TGCGCCAGCAGCCCCGGGACAGGGGTCGGCGAGCAGTACTTC | CASSPGTGVGEQYF | TRBJ2-7 | - | TRBV4-1 | TRBD1
TGTGCCAGCGGGGTGACATGGTACGAGCAGTACTTC | CASGVTWYEQYF | TRBJ2-7 | - | TRBV14 | -
TGTGCCACCAGCAGAGATTCCGGGGCCGAGCAGTTCTTC | CATSRDSGAEQFF | TRBJ2-1 | - | TRBV15 | -
TGCAGCGTTGAAGATCGAGTCAGCTCTGGAAACACCATATATTTT | CSVEDRVSSGNTIYF | TRBJ1-3 | - | TRBV29-1 | -